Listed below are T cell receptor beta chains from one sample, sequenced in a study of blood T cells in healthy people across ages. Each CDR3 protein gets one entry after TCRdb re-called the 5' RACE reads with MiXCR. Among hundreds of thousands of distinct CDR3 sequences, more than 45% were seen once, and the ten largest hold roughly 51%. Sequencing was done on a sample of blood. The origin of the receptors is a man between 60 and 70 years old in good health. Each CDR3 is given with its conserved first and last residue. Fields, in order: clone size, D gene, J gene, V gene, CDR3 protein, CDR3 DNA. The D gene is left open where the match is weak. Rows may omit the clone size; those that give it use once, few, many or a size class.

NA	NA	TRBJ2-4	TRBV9	CASSAGELGAKNIQYF	TGTGCCAGCAGCGCCGGAGAGTTAGGAGCCAAAAACATTCAGTACTTC
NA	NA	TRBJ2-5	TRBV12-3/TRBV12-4	CASSPHTYKQYF	TGTGCCAGCAGTCCCCATACCTACAAGCAGTACTTC
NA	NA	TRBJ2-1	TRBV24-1	CATSDPEEGLETQFF	TGTGCCACCAGTGATCCCGAGGAGGGCCTGGAGACCCAGTTCTTC
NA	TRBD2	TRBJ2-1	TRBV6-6	CASRGTGGDNERFF	TGTGCCAGCAGGGGAACCGGGGGGGACAATGAGCGGTTCTTC
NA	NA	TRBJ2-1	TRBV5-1	CASSLDSQGMVYNEQFF	TGCGCCAGCAGCTTGGACAGTCAGGGCATGGTTTACAATGAGCAGTTCTTC
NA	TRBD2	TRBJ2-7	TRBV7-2	CASSSSGLAGGAEQYF	TGTGCCAGCAGCTCCAGTGGACTAGCGGGAGGAGCCGAGCAGTACTTC
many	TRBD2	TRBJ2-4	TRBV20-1	CSAPLAGKNIQYF	TGCAGTGCTCCGCTAGCGGGAAAAAACATTCAGTACTTC
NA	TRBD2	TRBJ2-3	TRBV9	CASSVYSGRAGYGDTQYF	TGTGCCAGCAGCGTATATAGCGGGAGGGCCGGATATGGAGATACGCAGTATTTT
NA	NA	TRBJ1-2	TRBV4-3	CASSQDNGGGRGYTF	TGCGCCAGCAGCCAAGATAACGGGGGCGGGCGTGGCTACACCTTC
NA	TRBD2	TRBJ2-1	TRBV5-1	CACSSGLAGEHNEQFF	TGCGCCTGCAGCTCAGGACTAGCGGGAGAACACAATGAGCAGTTCTTC
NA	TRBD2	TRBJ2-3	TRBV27	CASSNWGGGRGSDTQYF	TGTGCCAGCAGTAATTGGGGCGGCGGGAGGGGGTCGGATACGCAGTATTTT
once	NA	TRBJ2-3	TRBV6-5	CASSYSSLGSDTQYF	TGTGCCAGCAGTTACTCGTCCCTAGGGAGTGATACGCAGTATTTT
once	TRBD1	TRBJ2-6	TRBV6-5	CASSSRTGGAGANVLTF	TGCGCCAGCAGTTCGAGGACAGGGGGCGCTGGGGCCAACGTCCTGACTTTC
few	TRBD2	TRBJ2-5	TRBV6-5	CASSERGFYQETQYF	TGTGCCAGCAGCGAGCGGGGGTTTTATCAAGAGACCCAGTACTTC
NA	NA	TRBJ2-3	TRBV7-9	CASTDADTQYF	TGTGCCAGCACAGACGCAGATACGCAGTATTTT
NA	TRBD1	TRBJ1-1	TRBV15	CATSKGQGGTEAFF	TGTGCCACCAGCAAAGGACAGGGGGGCACTGAAGCTTTCTTT
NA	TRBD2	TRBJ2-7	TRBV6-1	CASSTQLAGESEQYF	TGTGCCAGCAGTACCCAACTAGCGGGAGAGAGCGAGCAGTACTTC
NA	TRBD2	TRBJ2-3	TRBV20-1	CSASCLLVTSGRGDTQYF	TGCAGTGCTAGTTGTCTGTTGGTAACTAGCGGTAGAGGGGATACGCAGTATTTT
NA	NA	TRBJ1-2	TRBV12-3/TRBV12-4	CASSLKWNYGYTF	TGTGCCAGCAGTTTAAAGTGGAACTATGGCTACACCTTC
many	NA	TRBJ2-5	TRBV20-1	CSADVGLGTQYF	TGCAGTGCGGACGTGGGCTTAGGGACCCAGTACTTC
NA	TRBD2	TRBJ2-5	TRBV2	CASSEGALAGGQETQYF	TGTGCCAGCAGTGAAGGAGCGCTAGCGGGGGGACAAGAGACCCAGTACTTC
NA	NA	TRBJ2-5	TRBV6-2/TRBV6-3	CASSYGRPETQYF	TGTGCCAGCAGTTACGGCAGGCCAGAGACCCAGTACTTC